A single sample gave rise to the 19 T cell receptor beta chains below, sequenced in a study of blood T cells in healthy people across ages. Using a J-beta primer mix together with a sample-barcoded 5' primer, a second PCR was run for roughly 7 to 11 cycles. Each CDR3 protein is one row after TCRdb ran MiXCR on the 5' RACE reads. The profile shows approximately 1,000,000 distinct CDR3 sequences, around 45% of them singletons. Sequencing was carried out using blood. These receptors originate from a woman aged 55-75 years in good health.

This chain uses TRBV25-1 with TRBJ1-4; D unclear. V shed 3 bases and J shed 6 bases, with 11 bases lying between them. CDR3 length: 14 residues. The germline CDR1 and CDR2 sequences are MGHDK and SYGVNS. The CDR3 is CASSDGEVDEKLFF. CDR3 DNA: TGTGCCAGCAGTGATGGGGAGGTGGATGAAAAACTGTTTTTT.

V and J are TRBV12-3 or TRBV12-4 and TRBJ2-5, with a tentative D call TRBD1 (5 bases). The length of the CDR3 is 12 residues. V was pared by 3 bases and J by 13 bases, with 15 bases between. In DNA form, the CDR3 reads TGTGCCAGCAGTTTCCAGAAGGGGCTCCGGTACTTC. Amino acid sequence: CASSFQKGLRYF.

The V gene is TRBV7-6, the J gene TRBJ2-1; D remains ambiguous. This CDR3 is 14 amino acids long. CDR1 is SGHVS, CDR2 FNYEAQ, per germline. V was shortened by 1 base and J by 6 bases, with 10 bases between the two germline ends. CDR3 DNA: TGTGCCAGCAGCTTAGAGGCCGTCTTCAATGAGCAGTTCTTC. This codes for CASSLEAVFNEQFF.

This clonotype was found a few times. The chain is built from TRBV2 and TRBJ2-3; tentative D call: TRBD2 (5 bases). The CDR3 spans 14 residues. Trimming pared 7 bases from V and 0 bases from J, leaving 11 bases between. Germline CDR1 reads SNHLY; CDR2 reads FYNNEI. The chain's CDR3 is CASKWSGSTDTQYF. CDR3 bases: TGTGCCAGCAAGTGGAGCGGTAGCACAGATACGCAGTATTTT.

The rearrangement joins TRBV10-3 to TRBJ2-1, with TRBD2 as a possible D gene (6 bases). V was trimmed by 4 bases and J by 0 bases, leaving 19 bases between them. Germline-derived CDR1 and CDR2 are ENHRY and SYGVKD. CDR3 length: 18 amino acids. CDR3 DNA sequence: TGTGCCATCAGTGGAGGAGCGGCTAGCGAGAGCTCCTACAATGAGCAGTTCTTC. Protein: CAISGGAASESSYNEQFF.

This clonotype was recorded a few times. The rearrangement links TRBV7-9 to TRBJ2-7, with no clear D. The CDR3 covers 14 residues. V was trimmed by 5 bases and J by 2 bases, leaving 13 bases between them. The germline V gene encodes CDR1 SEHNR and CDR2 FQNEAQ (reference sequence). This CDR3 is CASSHPPVPYEQYF. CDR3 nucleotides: TGTGCCAGCAGCCACCCTCCGGTCCCCTACGAGCAGTACTTC. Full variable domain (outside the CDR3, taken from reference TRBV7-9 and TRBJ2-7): DTGVSQNPRHKITKRGQNVTFRCDPISEHNRLYWYRQTLGQGPEFLTYFQNEAQLEKSRLLSDRFSAERPKGSFSTLEIQRTEQGDSAMYLCASSHPPVPYEQYFGPGTRLTVT.

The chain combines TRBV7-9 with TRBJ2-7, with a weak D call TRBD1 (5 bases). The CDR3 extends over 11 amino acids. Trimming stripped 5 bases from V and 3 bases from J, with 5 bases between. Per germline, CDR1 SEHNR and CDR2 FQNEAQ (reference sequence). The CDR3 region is CASSDSYEQYV. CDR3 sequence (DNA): TGTGCCAGCAGCGACAGCTACGAGCAGTACGTC.

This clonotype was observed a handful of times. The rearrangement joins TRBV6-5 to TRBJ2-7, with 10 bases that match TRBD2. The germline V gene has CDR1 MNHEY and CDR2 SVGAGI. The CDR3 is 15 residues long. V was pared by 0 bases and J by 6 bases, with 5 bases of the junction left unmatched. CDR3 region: CASSYSLAGAGEQYF. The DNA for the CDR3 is TGTGCCAGCAGTTACTCGCTAGCGGGAGCTGGCGAGCAGTACTTC.

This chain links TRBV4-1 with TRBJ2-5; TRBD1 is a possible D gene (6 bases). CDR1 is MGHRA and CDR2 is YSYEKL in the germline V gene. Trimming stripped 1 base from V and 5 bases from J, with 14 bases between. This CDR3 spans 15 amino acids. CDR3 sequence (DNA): TGCGCCAGCAGCCAAGGGCAGGGGATGGGGGAGACCCAGTACTTC. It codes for CASSQGQGMGETQYF.

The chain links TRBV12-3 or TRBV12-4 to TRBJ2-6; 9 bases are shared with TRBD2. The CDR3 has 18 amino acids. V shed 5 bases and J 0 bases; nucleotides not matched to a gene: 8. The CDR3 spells CASSLLAGGSSGANVLTF. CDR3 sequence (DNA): TGTGCCAGCAGTCTCCTCGCGGGAGGGAGCTCTGGGGCCAACGTCCTGACTTTC.

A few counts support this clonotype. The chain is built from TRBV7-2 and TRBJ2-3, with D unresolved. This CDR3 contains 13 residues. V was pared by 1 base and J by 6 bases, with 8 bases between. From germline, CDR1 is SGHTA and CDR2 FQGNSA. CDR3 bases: TGTGCCAGCAGCTTAGGTTTCAGGGATACGCAGTATTTT. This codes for CASSLGFRDTQYF.

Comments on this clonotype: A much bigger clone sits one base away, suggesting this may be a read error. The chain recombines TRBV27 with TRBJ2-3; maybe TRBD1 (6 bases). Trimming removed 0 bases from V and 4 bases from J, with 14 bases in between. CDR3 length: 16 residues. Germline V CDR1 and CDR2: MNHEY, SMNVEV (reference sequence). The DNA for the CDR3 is TGTGCCAGCAGTTTATCGGCCAGGGGCTACGCAGATACGCAGTATTTT. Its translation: CASSLSARGYADTQYF.

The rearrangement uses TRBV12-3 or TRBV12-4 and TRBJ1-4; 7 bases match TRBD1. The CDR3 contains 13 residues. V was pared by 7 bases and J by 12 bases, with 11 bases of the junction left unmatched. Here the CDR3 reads CASTTGASGELFF. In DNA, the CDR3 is TGTGCCAGCACTACAGGGGCGTCTGGAGAACTGTTTTTT.

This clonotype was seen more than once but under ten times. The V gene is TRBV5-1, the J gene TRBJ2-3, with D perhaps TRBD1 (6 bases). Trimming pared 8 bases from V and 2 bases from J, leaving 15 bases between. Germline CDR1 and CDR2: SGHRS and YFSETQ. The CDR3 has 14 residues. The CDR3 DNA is TGCGCCAGTGCAGACGCAGGGGTCACAGATACGCAGTATTTT. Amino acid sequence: CASADAGVTDTQYF.

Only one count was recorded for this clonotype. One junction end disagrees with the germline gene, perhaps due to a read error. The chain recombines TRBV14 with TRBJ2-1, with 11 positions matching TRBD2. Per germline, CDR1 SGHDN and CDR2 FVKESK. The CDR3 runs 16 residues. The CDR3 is CASSEEGLAAVGEQFF. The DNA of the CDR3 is TGTGCCAGCAGCGAAGAGGGACTAGCGGCAGTAGGTGAGCAGTTCTTC.

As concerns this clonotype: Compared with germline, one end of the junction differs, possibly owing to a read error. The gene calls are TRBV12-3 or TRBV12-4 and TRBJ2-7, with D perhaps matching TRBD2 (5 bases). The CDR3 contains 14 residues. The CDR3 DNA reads TGTGCCAGCAGTGTAGCGCATGGGCGCTACGAGCAGTACTTC. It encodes CASSVAHGRYEQYF.

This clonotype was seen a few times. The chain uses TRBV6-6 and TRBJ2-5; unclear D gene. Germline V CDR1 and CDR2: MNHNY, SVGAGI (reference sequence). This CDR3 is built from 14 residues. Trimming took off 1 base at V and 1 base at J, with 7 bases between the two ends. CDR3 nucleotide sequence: TGTGCCAGCAGTTACTTGGGAAGCCAAGAGACCCAGTACTTC. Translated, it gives CASSYLGSQETQYF.

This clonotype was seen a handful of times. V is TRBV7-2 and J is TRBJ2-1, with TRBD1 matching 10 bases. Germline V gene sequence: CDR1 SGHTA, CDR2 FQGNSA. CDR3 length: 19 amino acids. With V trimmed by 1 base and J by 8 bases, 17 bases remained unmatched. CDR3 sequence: CASSLELGQGFLGSDEQFF. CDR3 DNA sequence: TGTGCCAGCAGCTTAGAGCTGGGACAGGGGTTCCTAGGGAGCGATGAGCAGTTCTTC.

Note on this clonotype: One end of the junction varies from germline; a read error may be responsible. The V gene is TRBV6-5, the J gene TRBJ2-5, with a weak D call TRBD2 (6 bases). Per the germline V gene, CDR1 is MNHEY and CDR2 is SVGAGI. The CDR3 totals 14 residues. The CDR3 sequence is CAISTVGTGGKQYF. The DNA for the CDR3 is TGTGCCATCAGTACAGTGGGAACCGGGGGAAAGCAGTACTTC.